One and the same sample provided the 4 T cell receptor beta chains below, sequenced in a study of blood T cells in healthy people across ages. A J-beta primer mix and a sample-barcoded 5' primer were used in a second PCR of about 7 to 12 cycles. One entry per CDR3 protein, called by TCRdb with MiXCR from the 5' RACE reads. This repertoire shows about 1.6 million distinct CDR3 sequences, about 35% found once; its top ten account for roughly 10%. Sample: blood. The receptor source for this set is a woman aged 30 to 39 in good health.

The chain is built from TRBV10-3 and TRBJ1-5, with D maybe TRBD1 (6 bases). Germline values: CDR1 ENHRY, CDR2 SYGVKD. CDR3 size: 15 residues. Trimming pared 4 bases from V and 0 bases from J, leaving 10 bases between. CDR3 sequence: CAISAGGPSNQPQHF. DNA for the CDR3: TGTGCCATCAGTGCGGGGGGGCCTAGCAATCAGCCCCAGCATTTT.

CDR3 DNA: TGTGCCAGCGGCCGGACTAGTGATACCTACAATGAGCAGTTCTTC. Translated, it gives CASGRTSDTYNEQFF. This rearrangement joins TRBV18 to TRBJ2-1; TRBD2 aligns across 7 bases. After removal of 8 bases from V and 2 bases from J, the junction contained 9 bases not matched to a gene. The germline V gene has CDR1 KGHSH and CDR2 LQKENI. The CDR3 is 15 amino acids.

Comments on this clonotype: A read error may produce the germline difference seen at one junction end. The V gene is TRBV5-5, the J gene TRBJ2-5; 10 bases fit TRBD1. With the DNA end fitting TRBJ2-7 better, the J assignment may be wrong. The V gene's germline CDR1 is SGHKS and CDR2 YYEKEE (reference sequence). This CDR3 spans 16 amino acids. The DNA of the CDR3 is TGTGCCTGCAGCCGGGCCCAGACAGGGGGCCTCTACGAGCAGTACTTC. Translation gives CACSRAQTGGLYEQYF.

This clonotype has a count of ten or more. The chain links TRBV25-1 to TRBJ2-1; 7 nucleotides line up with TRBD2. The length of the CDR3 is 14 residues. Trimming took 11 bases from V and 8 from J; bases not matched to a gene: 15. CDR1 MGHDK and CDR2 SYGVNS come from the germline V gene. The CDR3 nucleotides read TGTGCCGTAAGGGAGGGGATAGGGGAATATGAGCAGTTCTTC. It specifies CAVREGIGEYEQFF. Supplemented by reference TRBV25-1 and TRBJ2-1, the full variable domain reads EADIYQTPRYLVIGTGKKITLECSQTMGHDKMYWYQQDPGMELHLIHYSYGVNSTEKGDLSSESTVSRIRTEHFPLTLESARPSHTSQYLCAVREGIGEYEQFFGPGTRLTVL.